Listed below are T cell receptor beta chains from one sample, sequenced in a study of T cells in Graves' hyperthyroidism and ophthalmopathy. One entry per CDR3 protein, called by TCRdb with MiXCR from the multiplex PCR reads. The table records roughly 250,000 distinct CDR3 sequences, about 20% of them present only once. The sequenced sample consisted of blood. The receptor set was obtained from a man between 25 and 39 years old with Graves' ophthalmopathy. The conserved cysteine and the conserved F or W are not part of the CDR3 here. A clone size is listed for some rows: how often the clone was seen (once, few, many), or a class if it is expanded.

v_call clone_size cdr3_aa
TRBV12-3/TRBV12-4 few ASSIGGGAYNEQF
TRBV7-9 - ASSTSVTSGSYYEQY
TRBV28 many ASRSTQGAF
TRBV15 few ATSRVIGANQPQH
TRBV5-1 many ASRPPGVGNEAF
TRBV2 - ASSTGTGFYEQY
TRBV2 - ASRAGGRHQPQH
TRBV6-2/TRBV6-3 - ASNYGVSNYGYT
TRBV6-1 many GVQGPPGANVLT
TRBV11-3 once ASSPEWEGRYGQY
TRBV4-1 once ASSQGDREDQPQH
TRBV6-1 few ASSEDRSSYEQY
TRBV11-2 many ASSRLAGQGAMFGTQY
TRBV5-1 - ASSSWRGKETQY
TRBV5-1 many ASTQGSSGANVLT
TRBV9 - ASSVPPGLENTGELF
TRBV19 - ASSISGGPQPQH
TRBV11-3 - ASKHFSRATGELF
TRBV9 - ASRKTGTLNSPLH
TRBV14 - ASSQGRASYNEQF
TRBV7-9 - ASSPHVGQANYGYT
TRBV6-1 - ASSSIRFSSEQY
TRBV20-1 many SAGTGLSLGGNTIY
TRBV6-1 - ASRSGADTQY
TRBV20-1 - SARDQIGGAGKNIQY
TRBV5-1 few ASSLARGGPQH
TRBV20-1 once SAREDLAGGPGEQF
TRBV20-1 - SAREYKSGVTDTQY
TRBV9 - ASSGRQGGSRELF
TRBV27 - ASRKRDTPSGGYT
TRBV7-8 - ASSPRASGETQY
TRBV4-1 few ASRGHSSYEQY
TRBV6-5 - ASSYEQGRNSPLH
TRBV3-1 many ASSLQQGTLH
TRBV7-2 - ASSLSSRDGYGYT
TRBV14 - ASSHLTGTLSINNEQF
TRBV30 - AWSAGFGYYNEQF
TRBV5-1 few ASSLGRTQETQY
TRBV11-2 - ASSLARYGTGTYEQY
TRBV29-1 - SVIRGGGYT
TRBV20-1 - SAPLAGGLDEQY
TRBV19 few ASTLGPDSTDTQY
TRBV19 - ASSRGDGQTQY
TRBV5-8 few ASSSGLAGSTGELF